The 19 T cell receptor beta chains in this list originate from one sample, sequenced in a study of response to subunit inactivated influenza vaccine. Each CDR3 protein gets one entry after TCRdb re-called the RT-PCR reads with MiXCR. Of under 950,000 distinct CDR3 sequences listed, 21% are singletons. The input for sequencing was PBMCs from blood, taken about 5 days after vaccination. The source of these receptors is a man aged 45 to 65 who received an inactivated influenza vaccine.

The chain is built from TRBV5-5 and TRBJ2-2; 9 bases match TRBD2. CDR1 is SGHKS, CDR2 YYEKEE, per germline (reference sequence). The CDR3 runs 18 residues. Trimming cost V 3 bases and J 0 bases; bases outside gene matches: 9. The CDR3 DNA reads as TGTGCCAGCAGCTCCCTACCCGCTAGCGGGGCGAACACCGGGGAGCTGTTTTTT. Residues: CASSSLPASGANTGELFF.

This chain connects TRBV27 to TRBJ2-7; possibly TRBD1 for D (5 bases). Germline V gene sequence: CDR1 MNHEY, CDR2 SMNVEV (reference sequence). The CDR3 totals 14 residues. Trimming shortened V by 2 bases and J by 5 bases, and 13 bases separated the two germline ends. This CDR3 reads CASSLMAGFDEQYF. Written as DNA, the CDR3 is TGTGCCAGCAGTTTAATGGCAGGGTTTGACGAGCAGTACTTC.

A few counts support this clonotype. This chain links TRBV9 with TRBJ2-7, with 7 bases lining up with TRBD1. The germline CDR1 and CDR2 sequences are SGDLS and YYNGEE. The ends lost 2 bases at V and 6 bases at J; junction bases unmatched: 14. The CDR3 totals 16 residues. The CDR3 protein is CASSVGPDRVFIEQYF. DNA for the CDR3: TGTGCCAGCAGCGTTGGCCCCGACAGGGTTTTTATCGAGCAGTACTTC.

This sequence joins TRBV7-2 and TRBJ1-5, with a tentative D call TRBD1 (5 bases). V was cut by 1 base and J by 4 bases, with 11 bases left in between. The CDR3 extends over 15 amino acids. In germline, CDR1 is SGHTA, CDR2 FQGNSA. The CDR3 here is CASSLDFGGNQPQHF. Here the CDR3 DNA reads TGTGCCAGCAGCTTAGATTTTGGGGGGAATCAGCCCCAGCATTTT.

This clonotype was recorded many times. The V gene is TRBV20-1, the J gene TRBJ2-1; 11 bases line up with TRBD2. Germline CDR1 reads DFQATT; CDR2 reads SNEGSKA (reference sequence). This CDR3 has 15 residues. Trimming removed 4 bases from V and 6 bases from J; junction bases left unmatched: 8. CDR3 amino acids: CSAIPLAGGFNEQFF. The CDR3 DNA sequence: TGCAGTGCTATCCCGCTAGCGGGAGGATTCAATGAGCAGTTCTTC.

The rearrangement links TRBV2 to TRBJ1-4; D remains unclear. CDR1 SNHLY and CDR2 FYNNEI come from the germline V gene. V shed 0 bases and J shed 8 bases, with 13 bases lying between them. The CDR3 has 15 residues. CDR3 protein: CASSEARRSREKLFF. The CDR3 DNA follows: TGTGCCAGCAGTGAAGCGCGGAGGAGTCGCGAAAAACTGTTTTTT.

The CDR3 DNA is TGTGCCAGCAGGGGCGGGACCGTCCCGGATACGCAGTATTTT. Residues: CASRGGTVPDTQYF. The chain links TRBV6-1 to TRBJ2-3; a weak D match, TRBD2 (6 bases). The germline V gene has CDR1 MNHNS and CDR2 SASEGT. The ends were cut back, 6 bases at V and 6 bases at J, with 16 bases in the middle. The CDR3 has 14 residues.

The chain uses TRBV4-3 and TRBJ2-1; TRBD2 agrees at 14 bases. V dropped 4 bases and J dropped 10; count of bases not matched to a gene: 6. The CDR3 is made up of 15 amino acids. Germline values: CDR1 LGHNA, CDR2 YSLEER. The CDR3 is CASSLSGLAGAEQFF. CDR3 coding DNA: TGCGCCAGCAGCCTCTCGGGACTAGCGGGGGCCGAGCAGTTCTTC.

A few counts support this clonotype. J is TRBJ2-3 and V is TRBV12-3 or TRBV12-4; a possible D gene is TRBD1 (7 bases). This CDR3 has 14 amino acids. Trimming left V 6 bases short and J 1 base short, with 11 bases between. CDR3 protein: CASSSGGRTDTQYF. The CDR3 nucleotides are TGTGCCAGCAGCTCAGGGGGGCGCACAGATACGCAGTATTTT.

This clonotype was detected ten times or more. V gene TRBV6-5 combines with J gene TRBJ1-1; a weak D match, TRBD1 (6 bases). The length of the CDR3 is 15 residues. Trimming stripped 0 bases from V and 4 bases from J, with 12 bases between. Per the germline V gene, CDR1 is MNHEY and CDR2 is SVGAGI. The CDR3: CASSYSSGVSTEAFF. In DNA, the CDR3 is TGTGCCAGCAGTTACTCGTCAGGGGTTAGCACTGAAGCTTTCTTT.

This chain uses TRBV5-5 with TRBJ2-1; D tentatively reads TRBD1 or TRBD2 (5 bases each). V was pared by 4 bases and J by 10 bases, with 21 bases between. The CDR3 sequence is 15 residues long. Germline-derived CDR1 and CDR2 are SGHKS and YYEKEE (reference sequence). CDR3 nucleotide sequence: TGTGCCAGCAGCATGGACGGTGGAGGACAATGGGAGCAGTTCTTC. This codes for CASSMDGGGQWEQFF.

This clonotype was detected many times. The rearrangement joins TRBV7-9 to TRBJ1-2; D possibly corresponds to TRBD1 (5 bases). V lost 4 bases, J lost 7 bases, and 16 bases lay in between. CDR3 length: 14 amino acids. Germline CDR1 and CDR2: SEHNR and FQNEAQ (reference sequence). The CDR3 DNA sequence: TGTGCCAGCAGCTGGGAGGGGCCGAGGGGTGGCTACACCTTC. Its protein is CASSWEGPRGGYTF.

V gene TRBV4-1 combines with J gene TRBJ2-3, with D perhaps matching TRBD2 (5 bases). This CDR3 is 14 amino acids long. Between the trimmed V and J ends, which lost 2 bases and 6 bases, there was a span of 12 bases. Per the germline V gene, CDR1 is MGHRA and CDR2 is YSYEKL. This CDR3 is CASSQTTGWDTQYF. The CDR3, as DNA: TGCGCCAGCAGCCAAACCACGGGGTGGGATACGCAGTATTTT.

The V and J genes are TRBV29-1 and TRBJ1-1, with a tentative D call TRBD1 (6 bases). Trimming pared 7 bases from V and 3 bases from J, leaving 15 bases between. The CDR3 runs 13 residues. Germline-derived CDR1 and CDR2 are SQVTM and ANQGSEA. In nucleotides, the CDR3 is TGCAGCGCGTCCGACAGGTCCCACACTGAAGCTTTCTTT. Translated, it gives CSASDRSHTEAFF.

This chain joins TRBV12-3 or TRBV12-4 and TRBJ2-7; 10 bases agree with TRBD1. This CDR3 region has 15 residues. V dropped 5 bases and J dropped 4; count of bases not matched to a gene: 8. The CDR3 DNA is TGTGCCAGCAGTACAAGGGACAGGGGAACGTACGAGCAGTACTTC. Its protein product is CASSTRDRGTYEQYF.

The chain carries TRBV5-1 and TRBJ1-2, with D perhaps matching TRBD1 (5 bases). Looked up from germline, CDR1 is SGHRS and CDR2 is YFSETQ. V was cut by 0 bases and J by 8 bases, with 17 bases left in between. The CDR3 consists of 15 residues. Here the CDR3 DNA reads TGCGCCAGCAGCTTGGATCCAGGGACCAGCCGGGGCTACACCTTC. Its translation: CASSLDPGTSRGYTF.

The table lists this clonotype with a few counts. The chain employs TRBV7-2 and TRBJ2-3; D gene ambiguous. Trimming removed 4 bases at V and 3 bases at J, with 8 bases between. This CDR3 is 13 amino acids long. Germline V gene sequence: CDR1 SGHTA, CDR2 FQGNSA. CDR3 DNA sequence: TGTGCCAGCAGCTCCGAGTTAACAGATACGCAGTATTTT. It is translated as CASSSELTDTQYF.

The table lists this clonotype with a few counts. This chain links TRBV7-2 with TRBJ2-7; 9 bases map to TRBD1. V dropped 5 bases and J dropped 4; count of bases not matched to a gene: 12. Germline CDR1 is SGHTA and CDR2 is FQGNSA. CDR3 length: 16 amino acids. This chain's CDR3 is CASSLFGTGIPYEQYF. For the CDR3, the DNA is TGTGCCAGCAGCCTCTTCGGGACAGGGATACCGTACGAGCAGTACTTC.

This clonotype was detected a few times. The V and J genes are TRBV20-1 and TRBJ1-4; the D gene is possibly TRBD1 (5 bases). The length of the CDR3 is 13 residues. Germline V lookup: CDR1 DFQATT, CDR2 SNEGSKA (reference sequence). The V and J ends lost 5 bases and 3 bases respectively, with 10 bases between them. The CDR3 sequence: CSASTEPNEKLFF. The DNA of the CDR3 is TGCAGTGCTTCGACAGAACCTAATGAAAAACTGTTTTTT.